The following is a TCR beta chain sequence with its context. Trimming left V 5 bases short and J 5 bases short, with 9 bases between. Germline lookup yields CDR1 DFQATT and CDR2 SNEGSKA (reference sequence). This CDR3 is built from 12 residues. Template material for TCR beta VDJ and CDR3 profiling consisted of genomic DNA. TCRdb passed the reads through MiXCR, listing each CDR3 protein once. The sample holds about 95,000 distinct CDR3 sequences, approximately 73% seen once. The sample comes from a study of CD8+CD57+ T cells in acquired aplastic anemia. Patients sequenced had flow cytometry evidence of CD8+CD57+ cell expansion. Among the patients, none had received any therapy at the time of blood sampling.

Sequencing used sorted CD4+, CD8+, or CD8+CD57+ T cells (not recorded which) from PBMCs. The chain carries TRBV20-1 and TRBJ1-4; D unclear. The TCR originated in a human donor with aplastic anemia. Written as DNA, the CDR3 is TGCAGTGCTGAGAAATTCAATGAAAAACTGTTTTTT. As protein: CSAEKFNEKLFF.